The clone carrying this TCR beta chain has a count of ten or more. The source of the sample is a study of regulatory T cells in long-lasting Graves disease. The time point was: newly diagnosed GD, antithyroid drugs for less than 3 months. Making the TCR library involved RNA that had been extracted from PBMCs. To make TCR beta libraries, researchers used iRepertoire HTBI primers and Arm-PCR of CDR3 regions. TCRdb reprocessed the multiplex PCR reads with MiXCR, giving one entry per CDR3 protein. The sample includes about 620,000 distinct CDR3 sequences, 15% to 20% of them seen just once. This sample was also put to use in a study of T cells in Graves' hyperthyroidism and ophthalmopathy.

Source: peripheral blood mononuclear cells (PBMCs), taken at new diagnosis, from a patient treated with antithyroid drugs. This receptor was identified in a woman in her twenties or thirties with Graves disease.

CDR3 loop: CAIKSGLAGWSNEQFF. In DNA, the CDR3 is TGTGCCATCAAATCCGGACTAGCGGGGTGGAGTAATGAGCAGTTCTTC. The chain joins TRBV10-3 to TRBJ2-1, with TRBD2 matching 12 bases. Germline lookup yields CDR1 ENHRY and CDR2 SYGVKD. Unmatched junction bases numbered 11, after V lost 7 bases and J lost 7 bases. CDR3 length: 16 amino acids.